This T cell receptor (beta chain) came from a study of graft-versus-host responses after intestinal transplantation. Study background: The recipients all started with anti-thymocyte globulin induction and then took tacrolimus and steroids for approximately 3 years.

For this clone: What it recognizes is unknown.

The CDR3 covers 15 residues. V was pared by 1 base and J by 5 bases, with 12 bases between. Germline values: CDR1 SEHNR, CDR2 FQNEAQ (reference sequence). Points from the study as a whole: Analysis identified GvH clones in recipient marrow, with some appearing first in ileum or blood.

Sequencing was performed with immunoSEQ multiplex PCR; in TCRdb, only in-frame clones are kept and a portion is missing. The table includes about 88,000 clones, 90% detected once. The material sequenced was unstimulated CD4+ T cells sorted from spleen or lymph node cells, taken before intestinal transplant. This TCR was sampled from a human donor who received an intestinal transplant. The rearrangement uses TRBV7-9 and TRBJ1-5, with TRBD1 as a possible D gene (5 bases). CDR3 sequence: CASSLDGGRDQPQHF. The CDR3 region has the DNA TGTGCCAGCAGCTTAGACGGGGGGAGGGATCAGCCCCAGCATTTT. The variable domain in full, completed from reference TRBV7-9 and TRBJ1-5, reads DTGVSQNPRHKITKRGQNVTFRCDPISEHNRLYWYRQTLGQGPEFLTYFQNEAQLEKSRLLSDRFSAERPKGSFSTLEIQRTEQGDSAMYLCASSLDGGRDQPQHFGDGTRLSIL.